Below, 23 T cell receptor beta chains from the same sample are listed, as sequenced in a study of tumor-infiltrating lymphocytes in localized non-small cell lung cancer (dated by TCRdb to the early 2020s). The library was obtained by the immunoSEQ multiplex PCR assay. In its TCRdb copy, this immuneACCESS table keeps in-frame sequences only and misses some clones. Where compared with another copy, unresolved V genes explain less than half of these, and the others have no known cause. The sample data list about 8,400 clones, and around 77% of these were observed just once. In total, the top ten clones hold roughly 5% of the sample. Sequencing used lung tumor tissue. The receptors originated from a human donor with non-small cell lung cancer.

The chain couples TRBV28 to TRBJ2-7, with D perhaps TRBD1 or TRBD2 (6 bases each). Germline V gene data show CDR1 as MDHEN and CDR2 as SYDVKM. V shed 10 bases and J shed 3 bases, with 25 bases lying between them. This CDR3 region has 16 residues. CDR3 bases: TGTGCCACCGGGGGACAATCAAGCCTAGCGAACTACGAGCAGTACTTC. It yields the protein CATGGQSSLANYEQYF.

The chain carries TRBV28 and TRBJ1-4; 7 nucleotides line up with TRBD1. The CDR3 contains 14 residues. Trimming cost V 6 bases and J 3 bases; bases outside gene matches: 4. Germline assignment: CDR1 MDHEN and CDR2 SYDVKM. CDR3 loop: CASSPGQSNEKLFF. CDR3 sequence (DNA): TGTGCCAGCAGCCCGGGACAGTCTAATGAAAAACTGTTTTTT.

This CDR3 is CASRPNTQSGELFF. CDR3 DNA sequence: TGTGCCAGCAGACCCAACACACAGTCCGGGGAGCTGTTTTTT. This chain joins TRBV7-7 and TRBJ2-2; D uncertain. The CDR3 is 14 amino acids. CDR1 is SSHAT and CDR2 is FNYEAQ in the germline V gene (reference sequence). The V and J ends lost 6 bases and 6 bases respectively, with 14 bases between them.

This chain uses TRBV5-1 with TRBJ2-1; 11 positions match TRBD2. This CDR3 is built from 15 residues. Germline values: CDR1 SGHRS, CDR2 YFSETQ. With 5 bases clipped from V and 8 bases from J, the junction kept 9 bases outside the gene matches. Written as DNA, the CDR3 is TGCGCCAGCAGGAATACTAGCGGGAGTGTCGATGAGCAGTTCTTC. Encoded protein: CASRNTSGSVDEQFF. The variable domain in full, completed from reference TRBV5-1 and TRBJ2-1, reads KAGVTQTPRYLIKTRGQQVTLSCSPISGHRSVSWYQQTPGQGLQFLFEYFSETQRNKGNFPGRFSGRQFSNSRSEMNVSTLELGDSALYLCASRNTSGSVDEQFFGPGTRLTVL.

The rearrangement joins TRBV7-3 to TRBJ2-1; a possible D gene is TRBD2 (5 bases). CDR3 length: 14 residues. The germline gives CDR1 SGHTA, CDR2 FQGTGA. The V and J ends lost 1 base and 9 bases respectively, with 13 bases between them. The CDR3 DNA follows: TGTGCCAGCAGCTTAAACTATCAGAGCGGTGAGCAGTTCTTC. Protein sequence: CASSLNYQSGEQFF.

V and J are TRBV6-5 and TRBJ1-2; possible D gene TRBD1, 6 bases. Trimming pared 5 bases from V and 2 bases from J, leaving 12 bases between. The CDR3 has 14 amino acids. The germline V gene encodes CDR1 MNHEY and CDR2 SVGAGI. CDR3: CASSPQGKNYGYTF. In DNA form, the CDR3 reads TGTGCCAGCAGTCCACAGGGTAAAAACTATGGCTACACCTTC.

CDR3 protein: CASSPSLQGAEAFF. CDR3 coding DNA: TGTGCCAGCAGCCCCTCCCTGCAGGGCGCTGAAGCTTTCTTT. The chain employs TRBV6-6 and TRBJ1-1, with D tentatively TRBD1 (5 bases). The CDR3 consists of 14 residues. Germline V CDR1 and CDR2: MNHNY, SVGAGI (reference sequence). V was cut by 6 bases and J by 6 bases, with 17 bases left in between.

This CDR3 reads CASRDYRSYEQYF. In DNA form, the CDR3 reads TGTGCCAGCAGGGATTACAGGTCCTACGAGCAGTACTTC. The genes are TRBV5-6 and TRBJ2-7; a possible D gene is TRBD1 (5 bases). The germline V gene has CDR1 SGHDT and CDR2 YYEEEE. Trimming pared 5 bases from V and 1 base from J, leaving 10 bases between. CDR3 length equals 13 residues. Full variable domain (remainder filled in from reference TRBV5-6 and TRBJ2-7): DAGVTQSPTHLIKTRGQQVTLRCSPKSGHDTVSWYQQALGQGPQFIFQYYEEEERQRGNFPDRFSGHQFPNYSSELNVNALLLGDSALYLCASRDYRSYEQYFGPGTRLTVT.

This clone was counted a single time. This chain links TRBV7-2 with TRBJ2-3; the match to TRBD2 covers 8 bases. The germline V gene has CDR1 SGHTA and CDR2 FQGNSA. The V segment lost 4 bases and the J segment 3 bases; nucleotides outside the gene matches: 12. The CDR3 is made up of 17 amino acids. CDR3 amino acids: CASSWHTSGGRTDTQYF. The CDR3, as DNA: TGTGCCAGCAGCTGGCACACTAGCGGAGGAAGGACAGATACGCAGTATTTT. The full variable domain, completed using reference TRBV7-2 and TRBJ2-3, is GAGVSQSPSNKVTEKGKDVELRCDPISGHTALYWYRQSLGQGLEFLIYFQGNSAPDKSGLPSDRFSAERTGGSVSTLTIQRTQQEDSAVYLCASSWHTSGGRTDTQYFGPGTRLTVL.

The chain links TRBV11-1 to TRBJ1-2; no definite D call. Per germline, CDR1 SGHAT and CDR2 FQDESV (reference sequence). The CDR3 is 15 residues long. The V gene lost 1 base and the J gene lost 5 bases, with 14 bases spanning the gap. The CDR3 region has the DNA TGTGCCAGCAGCTTAGAATTTAACACAGCTTATGGCTACACCTTC. Residues: CASSLEFNTAYGYTF.

The chain couples TRBV4-2 to TRBJ2-2, with D maybe TRBD2 (5 bases). Germline V gene sequence: CDR1 LGHNA, CDR2 YNFKEQ. The CDR3 extends over 15 amino acids. The ends were cut back, 0 bases at V and 4 bases at J, with 9 bases in the middle. CDR3 protein: CASSQDFRGTGELFF. CDR3 nucleotide sequence: TGTGCCAGCAGCCAAGATTTCCGGGGCACCGGGGAGCTGTTTTTT.

The V call is TRBV9, the J call TRBJ1-3; D gene ambiguous. The CDR3 spans 16 residues. Germline CDR1 reads SGDLS; CDR2 reads YYNGEE. Trimming cost V 0 bases and J 0 bases, with 10 bases left between them. In DNA, the CDR3 is TGTGCCAGCAGCGTAGGGGTTGGGTACTCTGGAAACACCATATATTTT. Protein product: CASSVGVGYSGNTIYF.

This chain connects TRBV6-1 to TRBJ2-3, with D tentatively TRBD2 (5 bases). V was clipped by 7 bases and J by 3 bases, with 14 bases between them. The V gene's germline CDR1 is MNHNS and CDR2 SASEGT. The CDR3 runs 14 residues. The CDR3 DNA reads TGTGCCAGCACCAGAGCGAGGGATACAGATACGCAGTATTTT. Residues: CASTRARDTDTQYF.

The V call is TRBV4-3, the J call TRBJ1-2; 7 bases map to TRBD1. CDR1 and CDR2 from the germline V gene are LGHNA and YSLEER. The CDR3 is 17 residues long. Germline trimming cut 0 bases from V and 4 bases from J; bases unmatched to any gene: 11. CDR3 in DNA: TGCGCCAGCAGCCAAGATGCCCACCCCGGGACAGTCTATGGCTACACCTTC. Translated: CASSQDAHPGTVYGYTF.

The chain joins TRBV28 to TRBJ2-7; D possibly corresponds to TRBD2 (5 bases). CDR1 is MDHEN, CDR2 SYDVKM, per germline. V was clipped by 7 bases and J by 2 bases, with 12 bases between them. There are 13 residues in the CDR3. CDR3 sequence: CASTVPGTYEQYF. CDR3 in DNA: TGTGCCAGCACCGTCCCGGGGACCTACGAGCAGTACTTC.

The V gene is TRBV6-5, the J gene TRBJ2-7, with D maybe TRBD1 (6 bases). In germline, CDR1 is MNHEY, CDR2 SVGAGI. V lost 0 bases, J lost 2 bases, and 8 bases lay in between. The CDR3 contains 14 residues. CDR3 sequence reads: CASSYSGGTYEQYF. The CDR3 DNA sequence: TGTGCCAGCAGTTACTCTGGGGGCACCTACGAGCAGTACTTC.

This chain links TRBV29-1 with TRBJ2-1; 7 positions agree with TRBD1. From germline, CDR1 is SQVTM and CDR2 ANQGSEA. Trimming cost V 5 bases and J 6 bases; bases outside gene matches: 7. CDR3 size: 13 residues. The CDR3, as DNA: TGCAGCGTTCGCCGGGACAGCCGCAATGAGCAGTTCTTC. Translating it yields CSVRRDSRNEQFF.

The chain joins TRBV7-7 to TRBJ2-4, with D maybe TRBD1 (6 bases). The V gene's germline CDR1 is SSHAT and CDR2 FNYEAQ (reference sequence). The V gene lost 5 bases and the J gene lost 3 bases, with 11 bases spanning the gap. The CDR3 is 14 residues long. CDR3 sequence: CASSRRDNKNIQYF. CDR3 nucleotide sequence: TGTGCCAGCAGCCGCCGGGACAACAAAAACATTCAGTACTTC.

This clone came up once. V usage is TRBV19 and J usage is TRBJ1-5; no clear D gene. The CDR3 is 12 amino acids. Germline V gives CDR1 LNHDA, CDR2 SQIVND (reference sequence). V lost 3 bases and J lost 6, with 6 bases in between. Written as DNA, the CDR3 is TGTGCCAGTAGTATTATGGGTCAGCCCCAGCATTTT. Amino acid sequence: CASSIMGQPQHF.

The chain couples TRBV9 to TRBJ2-7; 9 nucleotides match TRBD2. Germline V lookup: CDR1 SGDLS, CDR2 YYNGEE. The J segment lost 1 base and the V segment lost 2 bases, leaving 1 base of the junction unmatched. The CDR3 is made up of 14 amino acids. The CDR3 loop is CASSVTSGSYEQYF. For the CDR3, the DNA is TGTGCCAGCAGCGTGACTAGCGGATCCTACGAGCAGTACTTC.

The chain combines TRBV7-2 with TRBJ2-5; TRBD1 agrees at 9 bases. The J call may be mistaken, given a closer DNA end match to TRBJ2-7. Germline CDR1 reads SGHTA; CDR2 reads FQGNSA. CDR3 length: 13 residues. CDR3 sequence reads: CASSLRDRDEQYF. In DNA, the CDR3 is TGTGCCAGCAGCCTCCGGGACAGGGACGAGCAGTACTTC.

This clone was seen more than once but under ten times. The chain is built from TRBV10-3 and TRBJ2-2; D is perhaps TRBD1 (6 bases). Trimming stripped 10 bases from V and 3 bases from J, with 15 bases between. The CDR3 contains 14 residues. Germline assignment: CDR1 ENHRY and CDR2 SYGVKD. The CDR3 loop is CASLQGFDTGELFF. Here the CDR3 DNA reads TGTGCCAGCCTACAGGGATTTGACACCGGGGAGCTGTTTTTT.

V gene TRBV28 combines with J gene TRBJ1-5, with D perhaps matching TRBD1 (6 bases). Looked up from germline, CDR1 is MDHEN and CDR2 is SYDVKM. V was pared by 2 bases and J by 0 bases, with 11 bases between. This CDR3 is built from 16 residues. This chain's CDR3 is CASSLNQGTSNQPQHF. Written as DNA, the CDR3 is TGTGCCAGCAGTTTAAATCAGGGGACTAGCAATCAGCCCCAGCATTTT.